A selection of T cell receptor beta chains follows, all from one sample in a study of blood T cell repertoires in COVID-19. TCRdb's copy holds only in-frame clones and misses some; the assay was immunoSEQ multiplex PCR. The sample includes roughly 300,000 clones, about 90% of them seen just once. The sequenced sample was peripheral blood. Receptor source: a woman aged 45-59 years who had recovered from COVID-19. Both conserved end residues are trimmed from each CDR3.

TRBV4-1	TRBJ2-1	ASSQVGLTPSYNEQF
TRBV4-3	TRBJ2-2	ASSQSGTSLAGELF
TRBV13	TRBJ2-7	ASSQGARGNREQY
TRBV7-9	TRBJ2-2	ASSSSISGTGELF
TRBV11-3	TRBJ2-1	ASSLYSYNEQF
TRBV7-6	TRBJ2-5	ASSLSSGILVMETQY
TRBV7-2	TRBJ1-3	ASSLVGTGGGNTIY
TRBV3-1/TRBV3-2	TRBJ1-2	ASSQQGIGGYT
TRBV13	TRBJ2-5	ASSLGLAGNQETQY
TRBV6-1	TRBJ2-5	ASSDPGGASETQY
TRBV18	TRBJ1-2	ASSPGGSYGYT
TRBV9	TRBJ1-5	ASSPNGQVNQPQH
TRBV18	TRBJ2-7	ASSPSGSSREQY
TRBV28	TRBJ2-5	ASSSHAQETQY
TRBV4-1	TRBJ2-3	ASSQPDRAGTDTQY
TRBV14	TRBJ2-7	ASSQDSFSSYEQY
TRBV10-2	TRBJ2-7	ASSEFGHPQE
TRBV19	TRBJ1-2	ASSIGGSNYGYT
TRBV5-4	TRBJ2-1	ASSRRDNEQF
TRBV29-1	TRBJ1-1	SVEVNRATEAF
TRBV3-1/TRBV3-2	TRBJ1-5	ASSQGPGGGQPQH
TRBV6-2/TRBV6-3	TRBJ1-4	ASSPPPGEKLF
TRBV28	TRBJ2-5	ASSKAGGLQETQY
TRBV7-8	TRBJ2-1	ASSQGVVGRNNEQF
TRBV13	TRBJ2-7	ASCFYLGGESFSEQY
TRBV20-1	TRBJ1-4	SARDREKLF
TRBV7-2	TRBJ2-1	ASSLVGQGYNEQF
TRBV4-3	TRBJ2-7	ASSQDVRQGGDEQY
TRBV3-1/TRBV3-2	TRBJ2-3	ASSPPGLATDTQY
TRBV24-1	TRBJ2-3	ATSDSRRYTQY
TRBV18	TRBJ1-5	ASSPERNQPQH
TRBV5-1	TRBJ2-1	ASSSLAGTSNHNEQF
TRBV7-2	TRBJ1-1	ASSPHRDTEAF
TRBV3-1/TRBV3-2	TRBJ1-2	ASSQEGRGLYGYT
TRBV6-2/TRBV6-3	TRBJ1-2	ASSWGQNYGYT
TRBV28	TRBJ2-6	ASSFPPGQGSGANVLT
TRBV7-2	TRBJ1-1	ASSLGQGMNTEAF
TRBV4-3	TRBJ1-1	ASSQMGLGLNTEAF
TRBV6-5	TRBJ2-5	ASSLLASGKETQY
TRBV16	TRBJ1-6	ASSSIWDRVTPLH
TRBV14	TRBJ1-6	ASSLTGGWSSPLH
TRBV7-2	TRBJ2-1	ASSLVRVEQF
TRBV6-2/TRBV6-3	TRBJ2-7	ASSSDRSLYEQY
TRBV14	TRBJ1-3	ASSQAIGNTIY
TRBV28	TRBJ1-5	ASSETGTPNQPQH
TRBV7-9	TRBJ2-1	ASSLTSARYNEQF
TRBV14	TRBJ2-7	ASSPLGVGTGYEQY
TRBV9	TRBJ2-3	ASSAGVDTQY
TRBV20-1	TRBJ2-1	SGGNNEQF